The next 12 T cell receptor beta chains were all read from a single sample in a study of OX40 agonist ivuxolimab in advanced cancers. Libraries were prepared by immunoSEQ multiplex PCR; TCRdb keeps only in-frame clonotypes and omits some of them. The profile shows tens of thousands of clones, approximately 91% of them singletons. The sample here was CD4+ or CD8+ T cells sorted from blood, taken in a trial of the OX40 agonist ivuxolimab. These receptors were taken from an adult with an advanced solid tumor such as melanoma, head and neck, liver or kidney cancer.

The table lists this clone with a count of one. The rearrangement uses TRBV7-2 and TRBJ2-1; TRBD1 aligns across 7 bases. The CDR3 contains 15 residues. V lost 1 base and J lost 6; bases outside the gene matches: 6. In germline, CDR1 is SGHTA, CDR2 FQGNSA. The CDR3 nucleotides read TGTGCCAGCAGCTTAGATGGACAGGTACCCAATGAGCAGTTCTTC. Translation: CASSLDGQVPNEQFF.

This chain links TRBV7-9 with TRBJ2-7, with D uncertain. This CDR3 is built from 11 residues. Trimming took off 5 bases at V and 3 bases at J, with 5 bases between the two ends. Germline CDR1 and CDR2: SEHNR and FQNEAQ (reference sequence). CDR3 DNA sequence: TGTGCCAGCAGCCTCCACTACGAGCAGTACTTC. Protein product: CASSLHYEQYF.

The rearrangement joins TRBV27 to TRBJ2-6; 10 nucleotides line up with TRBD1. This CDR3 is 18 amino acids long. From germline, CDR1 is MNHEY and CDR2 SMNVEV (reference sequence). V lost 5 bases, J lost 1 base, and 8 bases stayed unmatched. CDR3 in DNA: TGTGCCAGCAGTCAAGGACAGGGGGTGGGGTCTGGGGCCAACGTCCTGACTTTC. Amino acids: CASSQGQGVGSGANVLTF.

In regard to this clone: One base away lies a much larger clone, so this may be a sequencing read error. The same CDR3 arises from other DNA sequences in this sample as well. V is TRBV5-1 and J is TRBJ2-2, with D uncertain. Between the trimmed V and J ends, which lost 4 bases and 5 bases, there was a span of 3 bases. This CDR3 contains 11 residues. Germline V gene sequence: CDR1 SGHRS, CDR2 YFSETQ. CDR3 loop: CASSDTGELFF. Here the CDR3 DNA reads TGCGCCAGCAGCGATACCGGGGAGCTGTTTTTT.

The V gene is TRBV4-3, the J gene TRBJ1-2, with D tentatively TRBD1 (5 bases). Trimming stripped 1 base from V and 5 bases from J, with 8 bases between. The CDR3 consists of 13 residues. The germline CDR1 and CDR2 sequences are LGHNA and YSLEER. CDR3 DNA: TGCGCCAGCAGCCAAGCAACAGGATATGGCTACACCTTC. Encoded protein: CASSQATGYGYTF.

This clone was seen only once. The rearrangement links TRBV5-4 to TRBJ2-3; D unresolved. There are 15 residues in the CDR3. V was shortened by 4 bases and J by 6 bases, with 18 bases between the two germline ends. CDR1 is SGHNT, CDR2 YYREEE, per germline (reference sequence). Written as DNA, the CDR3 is TGTGCCAGCAGCAATAACTACGACCCGCGGGATACGCAGTATTTT. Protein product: CASSNNYDPRDTQYF.

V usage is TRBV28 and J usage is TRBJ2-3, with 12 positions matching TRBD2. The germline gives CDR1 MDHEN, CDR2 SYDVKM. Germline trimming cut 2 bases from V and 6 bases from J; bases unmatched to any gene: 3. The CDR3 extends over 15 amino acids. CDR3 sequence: CASSLASGGADTQYF. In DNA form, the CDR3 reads TGTGCCAGCAGTTTAGCTAGCGGGGGGGCCGATACGCAGTATTTT.

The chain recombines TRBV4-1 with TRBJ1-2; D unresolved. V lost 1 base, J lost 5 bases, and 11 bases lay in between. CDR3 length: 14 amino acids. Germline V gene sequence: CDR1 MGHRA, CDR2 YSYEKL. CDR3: CASSQGRTGYGYTF. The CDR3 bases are TGCGCCAGCAGCCAAGGTAGGACGGGTTATGGCTACACCTTC.

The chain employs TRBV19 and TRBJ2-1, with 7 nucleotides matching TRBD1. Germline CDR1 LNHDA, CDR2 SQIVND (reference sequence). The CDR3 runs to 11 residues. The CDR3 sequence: CAIGQDNEQFF. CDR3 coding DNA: TGTGCAATCGGACAGGACAATGAGCAGTTCTTC.

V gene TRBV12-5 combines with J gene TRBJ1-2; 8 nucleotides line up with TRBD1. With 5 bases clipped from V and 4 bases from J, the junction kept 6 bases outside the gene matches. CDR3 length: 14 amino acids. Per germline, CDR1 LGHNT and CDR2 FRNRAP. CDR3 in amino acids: CASGLPGQVYGYTF. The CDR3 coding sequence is TGTGCTAGTGGTCTCCCGGGACAGGTCTATGGCTACACCTTC.

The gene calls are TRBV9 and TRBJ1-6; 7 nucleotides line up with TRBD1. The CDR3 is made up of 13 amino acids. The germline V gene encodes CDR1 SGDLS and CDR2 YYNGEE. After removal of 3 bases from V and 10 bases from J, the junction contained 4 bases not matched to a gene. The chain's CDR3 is CASSDQGGSPLHF. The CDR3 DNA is TGTGCCAGCAGCGACCAGGGGGGATCACCCCTCCACTTT.

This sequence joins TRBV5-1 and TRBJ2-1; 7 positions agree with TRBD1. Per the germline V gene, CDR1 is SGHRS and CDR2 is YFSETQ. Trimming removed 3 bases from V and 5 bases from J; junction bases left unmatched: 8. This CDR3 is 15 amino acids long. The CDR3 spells CASSSTGVTDNEQFF. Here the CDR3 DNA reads TGCGCCAGCAGCTCTACAGGGGTGACTGACAATGAGCAGTTCTTC. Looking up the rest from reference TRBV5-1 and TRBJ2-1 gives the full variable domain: KAGVTQTPRYLIKTRGQQVTLSCSPISGHRSVSWYQQTPGQGLQFLFEYFSETQRNKGNFPGRFSGRQFSNSRSEMNVSTLELGDSALYLCASSSTGVTDNEQFFGPGTRLTVL.